This T cell receptor (beta chain) stems from a study of metastatic and nonmetastatic thyroid tumors. Study context: Repertoires were compared across blood and tumor or nodule tissue from malignant and benign thyroid patients. Study-level findings and limits: Reportedly, malignant thyroid tumors had significantly higher TCR beta diversity than benign nodules, in blood and tumor.

In the original analysis: Differences in CDR3 between clinicopathological groups were drawn on to build a classifier intended to discriminate distant-metastatic papillary thyroid cancer patients. TCRdb re-clonotyped the PCR reads through MiXCR. TCRdb's processing, not the authors', yielded these V and J calls. Of about 24,000 clones listed, around a fifth are singletons. This clone was recorded at least ten times. The antigen is undetermined. Ahead of thyroid surgery, no patient had received treatment of any kind. Germline trimming cut 5 bases from V and 4 bases from J; bases unmatched to any gene: 11. CDR1 and CDR2 (germline): SNHLY, FYNNEI. This CDR3 comprises 18 residues.

The sequenced material came from blood. The J gene is TRBJ2-4, the V gene TRBV2; 13 nucleotides agree with TRBD2. The receptor was derived from a male donor with papillary thyroid cancer or a benign thyroid nodule (not recorded which). Some clones in this sample may be carry-over from other donors' samples. The CDR3 coding sequence is TGTGCCAGCAGTTTCAGGGGCGAGGGACTAGCGGGGAAAAACATTCAGTACTTC. Translated, it gives CASSFRGEGLAGKNIQYF.